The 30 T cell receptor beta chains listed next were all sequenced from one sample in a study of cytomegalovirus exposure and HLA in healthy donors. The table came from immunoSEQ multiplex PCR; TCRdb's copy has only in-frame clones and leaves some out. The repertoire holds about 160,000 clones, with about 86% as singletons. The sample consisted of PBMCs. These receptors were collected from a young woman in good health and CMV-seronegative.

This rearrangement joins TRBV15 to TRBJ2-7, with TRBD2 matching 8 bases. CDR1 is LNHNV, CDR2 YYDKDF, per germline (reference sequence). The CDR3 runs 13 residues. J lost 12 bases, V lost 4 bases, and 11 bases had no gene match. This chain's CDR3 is CATSTMGLDDGYF. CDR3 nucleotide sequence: TGTGCCACCAGCACCATGGGACTAGACGATGGGTACTTC.

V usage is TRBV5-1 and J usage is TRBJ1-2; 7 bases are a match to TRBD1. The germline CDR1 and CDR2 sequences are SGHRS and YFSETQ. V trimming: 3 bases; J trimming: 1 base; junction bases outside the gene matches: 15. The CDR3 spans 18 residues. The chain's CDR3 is CASSYESRDRVHNYGYTF. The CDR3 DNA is TGCGCCAGCAGCTACGAATCCCGGGACAGAGTACATAACTATGGCTACACCTTC.

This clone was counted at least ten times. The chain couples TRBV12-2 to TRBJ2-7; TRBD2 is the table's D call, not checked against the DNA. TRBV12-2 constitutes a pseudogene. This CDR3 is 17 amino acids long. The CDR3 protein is CASRLGGLRRGSYEQYF. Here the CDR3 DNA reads TGTGCAAGTCGCTTAGGGGGACTGCGAAGGGGCTCCTACGAGCAGTACTTC.

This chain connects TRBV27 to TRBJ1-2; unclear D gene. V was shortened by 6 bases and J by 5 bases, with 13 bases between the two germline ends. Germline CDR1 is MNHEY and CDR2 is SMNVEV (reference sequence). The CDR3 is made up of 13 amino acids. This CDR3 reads CASSAAEEYGYTF. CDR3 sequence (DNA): TGTGCCAGCAGCGCGGCCGAAGAATATGGCTACACCTTC.

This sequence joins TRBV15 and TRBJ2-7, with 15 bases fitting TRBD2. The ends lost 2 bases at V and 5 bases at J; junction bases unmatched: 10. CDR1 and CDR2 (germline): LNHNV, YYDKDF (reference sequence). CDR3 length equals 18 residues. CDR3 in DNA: TGTGCCACCAGCAGATTCCCGGGACTAGCGGGAGGTTTCGACGAGCAGTACTTC. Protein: CATSRFPGLAGGFDEQYF.

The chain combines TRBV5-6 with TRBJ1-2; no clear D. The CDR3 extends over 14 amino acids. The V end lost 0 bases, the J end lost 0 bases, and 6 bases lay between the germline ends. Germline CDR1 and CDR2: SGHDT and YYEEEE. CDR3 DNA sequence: TGTGCCAGCAGCTTGGCGGAAGCTAACTATGGCTACACCTTC. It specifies CASSLAEANYGYTF.

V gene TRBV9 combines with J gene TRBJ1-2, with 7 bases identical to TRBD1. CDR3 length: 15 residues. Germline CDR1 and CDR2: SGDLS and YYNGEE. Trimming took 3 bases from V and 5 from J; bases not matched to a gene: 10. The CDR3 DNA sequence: TGTGCCAGCAGCGCAGAACAGGGGATTGGGTATGGCTACACCTTC. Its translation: CASSAEQGIGYGYTF.

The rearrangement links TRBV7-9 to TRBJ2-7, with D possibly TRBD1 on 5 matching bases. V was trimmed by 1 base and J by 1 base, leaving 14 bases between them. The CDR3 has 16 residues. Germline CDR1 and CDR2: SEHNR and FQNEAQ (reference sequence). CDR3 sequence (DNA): TGTGCCAGCAGCTTAGGGGCGCAGGGCGATTCCTACGAGCAGTACTTC. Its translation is CASSLGAQGDSYEQYF.

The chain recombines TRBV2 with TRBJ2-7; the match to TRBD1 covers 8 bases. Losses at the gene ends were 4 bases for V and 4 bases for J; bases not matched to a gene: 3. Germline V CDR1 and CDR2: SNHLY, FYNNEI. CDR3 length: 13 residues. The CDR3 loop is CASSAGGRYEQYF. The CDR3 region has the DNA TGTGCCAGCAGTGCAGGGGGCAGGTACGAGCAGTACTTC.

The chain's CDR3 is CASSRVGGGGAFGAQYF. The CDR3 region has the DNA TGTGCCAGCAGCCGAGTCGGTGGGGGCGGGGCCTTTGGGGCCCAGTACTTC. The V and J genes are TRBV7-2 and TRBJ2-5; D could derive from TRBD1 or TRBD2 (6 bases each). CDR1 and CDR2 from the germline V gene are SGHTA and FQGNSA. V was trimmed by 5 bases and J by 9 bases, leaving 28 bases between them. The CDR3 has 17 amino acids.

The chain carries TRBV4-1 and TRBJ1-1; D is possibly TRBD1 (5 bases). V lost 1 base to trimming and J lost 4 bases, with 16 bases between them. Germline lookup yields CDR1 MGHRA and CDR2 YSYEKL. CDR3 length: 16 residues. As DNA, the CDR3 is TGCGCCAGCAGCCAAGGGGCGGGGCTTACTGGCACTGAAGCTTTCTTT. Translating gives CASSQGAGLTGTEAFF.

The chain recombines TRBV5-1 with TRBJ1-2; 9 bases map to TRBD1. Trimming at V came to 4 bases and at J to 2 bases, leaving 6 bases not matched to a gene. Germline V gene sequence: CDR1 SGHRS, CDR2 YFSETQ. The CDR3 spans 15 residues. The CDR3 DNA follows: TGCGCCAGCAGCCCCCGACAGGGGGGGAACTATGGCTACACCTTC. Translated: CASSPRQGGNYGYTF.

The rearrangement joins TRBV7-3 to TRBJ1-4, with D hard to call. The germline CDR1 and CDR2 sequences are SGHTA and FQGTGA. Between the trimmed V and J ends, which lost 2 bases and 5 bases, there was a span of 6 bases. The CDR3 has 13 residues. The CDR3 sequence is CASSLGRNEKLFF. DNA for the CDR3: TGTGCCAGCAGCTTAGGACGGAATGAAAAACTGTTTTTT.

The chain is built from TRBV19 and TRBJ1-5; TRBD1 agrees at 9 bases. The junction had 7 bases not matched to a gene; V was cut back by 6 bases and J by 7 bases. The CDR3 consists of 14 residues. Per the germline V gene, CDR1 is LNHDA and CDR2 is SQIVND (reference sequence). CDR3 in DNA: TGTGCCAGTAGACACGGGACAGGGCGCCAGCCCCAGCATTTT. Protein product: CASRHGTGRQPQHF.

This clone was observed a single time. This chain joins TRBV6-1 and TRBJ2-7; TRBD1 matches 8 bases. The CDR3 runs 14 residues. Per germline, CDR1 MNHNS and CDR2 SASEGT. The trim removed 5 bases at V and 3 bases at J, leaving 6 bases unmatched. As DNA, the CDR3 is TGTGCCAGCAGTACTCGGACAGGGAGCTACGAGCAGTACTTC. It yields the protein CASSTRTGSYEQYF.

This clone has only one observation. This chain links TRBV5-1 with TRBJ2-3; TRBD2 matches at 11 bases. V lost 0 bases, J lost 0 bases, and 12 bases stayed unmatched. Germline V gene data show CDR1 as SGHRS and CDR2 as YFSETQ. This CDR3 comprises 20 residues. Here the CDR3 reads CASSLGRGLAGSPSTDTQYF. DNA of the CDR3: TGCGCCAGCAGCTTGGGGAGAGGACTAGCGGGCTCCCCAAGCACAGATACGCAGTATTTT.

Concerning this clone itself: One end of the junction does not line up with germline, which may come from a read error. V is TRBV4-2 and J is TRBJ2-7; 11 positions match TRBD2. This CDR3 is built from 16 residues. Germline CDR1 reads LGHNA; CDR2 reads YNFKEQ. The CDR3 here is CASSKEVAGGQYEQYF. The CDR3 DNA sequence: TGTGCCAGCAGCAAAGAGGTAGCGGGAGGGCAATACGAGCAGTACTTC.

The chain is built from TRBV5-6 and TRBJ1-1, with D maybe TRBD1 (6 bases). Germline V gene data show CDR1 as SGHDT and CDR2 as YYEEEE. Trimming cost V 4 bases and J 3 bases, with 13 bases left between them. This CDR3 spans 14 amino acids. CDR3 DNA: TGTGCCAGCAGCGAACAGGGACGGTACACTGAAGCTTTCTTT. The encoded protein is CASSEQGRYTEAFF.

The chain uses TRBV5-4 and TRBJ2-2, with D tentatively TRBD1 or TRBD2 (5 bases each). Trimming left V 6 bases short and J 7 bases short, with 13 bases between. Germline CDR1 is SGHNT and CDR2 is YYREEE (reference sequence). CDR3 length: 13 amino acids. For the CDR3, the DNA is TGTGCCAGCAACCTAGGGACGGGCGGGGAGCTGTTTTTT. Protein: CASNLGTGGELFF.

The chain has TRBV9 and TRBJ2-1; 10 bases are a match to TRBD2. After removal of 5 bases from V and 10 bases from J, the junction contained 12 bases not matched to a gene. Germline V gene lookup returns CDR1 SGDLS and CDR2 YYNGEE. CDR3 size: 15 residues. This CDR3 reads CASSATSGWQREQFF. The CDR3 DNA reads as TGTGCCAGCAGTGCGACTAGCGGGTGGCAGAGGGAGCAGTTCTTC.

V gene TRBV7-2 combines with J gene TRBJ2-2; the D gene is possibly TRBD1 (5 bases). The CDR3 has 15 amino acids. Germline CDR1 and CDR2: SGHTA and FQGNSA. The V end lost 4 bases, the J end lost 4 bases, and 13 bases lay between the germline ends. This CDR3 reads CASSSTAGFTGELFF. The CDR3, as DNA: TGTGCCAGCAGCTCCACCGCAGGGTTCACCGGGGAGCTGTTTTTT.

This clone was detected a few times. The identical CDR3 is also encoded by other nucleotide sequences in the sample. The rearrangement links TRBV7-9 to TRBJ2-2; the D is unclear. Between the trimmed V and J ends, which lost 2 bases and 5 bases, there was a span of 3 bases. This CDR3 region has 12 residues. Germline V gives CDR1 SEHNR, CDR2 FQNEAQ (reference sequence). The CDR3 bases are TGTGCCAGCAGCTTAAGTACCGGGGAGCTGTTTTTT. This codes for CASSLSTGELFF.

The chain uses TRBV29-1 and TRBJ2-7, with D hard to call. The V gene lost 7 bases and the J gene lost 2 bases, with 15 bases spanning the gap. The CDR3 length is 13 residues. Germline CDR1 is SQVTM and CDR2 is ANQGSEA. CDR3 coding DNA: TGCAGCGCCGAGGCAGGCCGCCCCTACGAGCAGTACTTC. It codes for CSAEAGRPYEQYF.

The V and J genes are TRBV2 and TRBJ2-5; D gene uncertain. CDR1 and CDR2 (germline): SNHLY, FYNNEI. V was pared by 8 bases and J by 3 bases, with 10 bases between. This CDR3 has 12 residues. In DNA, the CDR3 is TGTGCCAGCGCGGTGGGGAAAGAGACCCAGTACTTC. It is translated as CASAVGKETQYF.

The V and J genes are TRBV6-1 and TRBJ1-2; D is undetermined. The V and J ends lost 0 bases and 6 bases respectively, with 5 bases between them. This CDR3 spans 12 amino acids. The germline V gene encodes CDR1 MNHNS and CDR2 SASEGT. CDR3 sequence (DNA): TGTGCCAGCAGTGAAGCAGGGAATGGCTACACCTTC. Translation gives CASSEAGNGYTF.

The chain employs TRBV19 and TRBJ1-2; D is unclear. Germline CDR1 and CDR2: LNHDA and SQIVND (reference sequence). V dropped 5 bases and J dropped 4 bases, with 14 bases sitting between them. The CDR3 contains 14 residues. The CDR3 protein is CASSPMAGSYGYTF. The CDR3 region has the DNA TGTGCCAGTAGTCCAATGGCGGGTTCCTATGGCTACACCTTC.

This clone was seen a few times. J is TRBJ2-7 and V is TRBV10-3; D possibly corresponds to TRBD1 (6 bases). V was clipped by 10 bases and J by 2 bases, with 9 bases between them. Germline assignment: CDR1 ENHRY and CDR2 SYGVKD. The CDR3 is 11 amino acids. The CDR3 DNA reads TGTGCCACCCGGACAGCCTACGAGCAGTACTTC. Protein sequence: CATRTAYEQYF.

In DNA form, the CDR3 reads TGTGCCAGTAGTATTCGAACCCAGGGGGAGACCCAGTACTTC. Translated: CASSIRTQGETQYF. The chain is built from TRBV19 and TRBJ2-5, with D possibly matching TRBD1 (6 bases). Germline assignment: CDR1 LNHDA and CDR2 SQIVND (reference sequence). Trimming took off 3 bases at V and 5 bases at J, with 13 bases between the two ends. The CDR3 is 14 residues long.

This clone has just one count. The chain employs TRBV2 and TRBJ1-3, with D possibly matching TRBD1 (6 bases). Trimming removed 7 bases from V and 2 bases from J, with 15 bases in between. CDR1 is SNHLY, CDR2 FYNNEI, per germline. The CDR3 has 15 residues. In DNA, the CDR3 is TGTGCCAGCACTGATTCAGGGGCGGCTGGAAACACCATATATTTT. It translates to CASTDSGAAGNTIYF.

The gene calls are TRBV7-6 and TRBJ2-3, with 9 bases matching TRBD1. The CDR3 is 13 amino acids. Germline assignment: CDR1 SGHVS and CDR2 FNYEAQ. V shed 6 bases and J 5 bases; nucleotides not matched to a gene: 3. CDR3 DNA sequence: TGTGCCAGCAGACGGACAGGGGAAGATACGCAGTATTTT. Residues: CASRRTGEDTQYF.